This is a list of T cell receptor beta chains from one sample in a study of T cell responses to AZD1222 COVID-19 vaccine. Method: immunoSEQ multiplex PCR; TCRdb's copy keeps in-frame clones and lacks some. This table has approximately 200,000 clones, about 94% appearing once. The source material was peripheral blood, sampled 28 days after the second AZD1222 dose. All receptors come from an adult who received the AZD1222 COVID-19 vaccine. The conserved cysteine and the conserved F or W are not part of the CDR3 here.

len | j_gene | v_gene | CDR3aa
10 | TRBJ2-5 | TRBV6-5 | ASSPTGQTQY
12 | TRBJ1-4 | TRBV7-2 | ASSLIATNEKLF
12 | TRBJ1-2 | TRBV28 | ASSFGAGDRGYT
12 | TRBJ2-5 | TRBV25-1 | ASTGTGTEETQY
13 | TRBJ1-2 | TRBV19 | ASSKRSDRGDGYT
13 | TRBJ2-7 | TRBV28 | ASSLVAGPAYEQY
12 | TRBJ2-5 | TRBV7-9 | ASSLGQYQETQY
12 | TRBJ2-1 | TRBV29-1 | SVPAYRSYNEQF
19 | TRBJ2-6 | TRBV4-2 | ASSQEGQSGLQGPGANVLT
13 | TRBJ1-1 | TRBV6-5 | ASKSVRVLNTEAF
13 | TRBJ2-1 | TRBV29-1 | SVPGGASSYNEQF
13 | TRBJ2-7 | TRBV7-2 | ASSLGMTGGNEQY
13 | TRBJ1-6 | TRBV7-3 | ASKGDSLRISPLH
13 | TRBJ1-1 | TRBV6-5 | ASNSRRRENTEAF
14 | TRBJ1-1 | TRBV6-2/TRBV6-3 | ASSYSTGFGNTEAF
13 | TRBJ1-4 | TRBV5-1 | ASSLVQGGDEKLF
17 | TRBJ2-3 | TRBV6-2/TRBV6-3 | ASSRGRLAGTPSTDTQY
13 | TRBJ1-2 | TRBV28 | ASSLTLDRAGGYT
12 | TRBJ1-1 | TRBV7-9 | ASSLGTTSTEAF
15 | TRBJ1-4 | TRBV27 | ASSLRTGGGVYEKLF
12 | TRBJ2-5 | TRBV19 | ASSIGPNQETQY
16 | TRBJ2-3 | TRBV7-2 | ASSPRAGGRTSTDTQY
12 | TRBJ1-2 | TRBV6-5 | ASSPYQGAYGYT
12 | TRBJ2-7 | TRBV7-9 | ASSLARGEYEQY
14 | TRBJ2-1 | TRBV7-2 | ASSFRAGGVPNEQF
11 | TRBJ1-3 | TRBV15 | ATSFQGANTIY
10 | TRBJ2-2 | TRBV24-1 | ATSDLRGELF
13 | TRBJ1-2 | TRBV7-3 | ASRRTGTGDYGYT
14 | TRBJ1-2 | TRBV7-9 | ASSGRATQDNYGYT
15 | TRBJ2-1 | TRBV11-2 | ASSPGLANVSYNEQF
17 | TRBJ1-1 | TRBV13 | ASSLSRLVLREMNTEAF
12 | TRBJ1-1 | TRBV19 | ASTDRPRTTEAF
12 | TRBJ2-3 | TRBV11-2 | ASSLGPGTDTQY
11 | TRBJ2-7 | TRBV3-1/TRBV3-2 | ASSQRQPGEQY
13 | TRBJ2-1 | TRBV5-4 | ASSGNHRAQGEQF
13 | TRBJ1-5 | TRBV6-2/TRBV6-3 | ASSFIRVMSQPQH
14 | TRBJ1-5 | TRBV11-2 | ASSAGLTGGNQPQH
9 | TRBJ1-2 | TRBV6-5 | ASRLQGGYT
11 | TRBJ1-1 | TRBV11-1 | ASSSIKETEAF
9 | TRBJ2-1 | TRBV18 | ASLTAHEQF
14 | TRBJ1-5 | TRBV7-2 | ASSLNDGWGDQPQH
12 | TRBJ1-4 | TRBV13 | ASSSRDSGEKLF
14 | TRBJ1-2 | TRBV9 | ASSVADTGWYYGYT
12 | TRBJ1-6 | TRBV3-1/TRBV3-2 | ASTWTGYNSPLH
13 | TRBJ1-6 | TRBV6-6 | ASSLGVSYNSPLH
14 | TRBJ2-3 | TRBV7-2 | ASSPQSGGGADTQY
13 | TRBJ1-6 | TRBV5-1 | ASSLGDIGNSPLH
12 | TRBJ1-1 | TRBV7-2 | ASSLVGGQTEAF
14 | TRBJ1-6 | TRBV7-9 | ASSSYPGQVNSPLH
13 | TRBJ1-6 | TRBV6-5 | ASSYSPGRNSPLH
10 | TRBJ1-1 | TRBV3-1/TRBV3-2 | ASSSRGTEAF
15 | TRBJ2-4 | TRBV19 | ASSIGTGLVSKNIQY
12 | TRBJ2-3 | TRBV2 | ASLSRGRRDTQY
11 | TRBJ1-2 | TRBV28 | ASSSGPNYGYT
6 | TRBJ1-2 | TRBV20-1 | SAPRTG